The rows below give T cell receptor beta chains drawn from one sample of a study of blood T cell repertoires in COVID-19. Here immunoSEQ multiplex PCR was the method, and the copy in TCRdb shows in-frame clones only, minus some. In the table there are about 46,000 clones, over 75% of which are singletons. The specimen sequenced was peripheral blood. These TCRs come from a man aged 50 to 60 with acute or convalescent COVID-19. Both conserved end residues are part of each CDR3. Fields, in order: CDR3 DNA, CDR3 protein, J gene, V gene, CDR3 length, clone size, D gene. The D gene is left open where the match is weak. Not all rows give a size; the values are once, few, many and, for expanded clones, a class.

CDR3nt: TGCGCCAGCAGTGAGAGACTAGCAGAGGGCAATGAGCAGTTCTTC
CDR3aa: CASSERLAEGNEQFF
j_gene: TRBJ2-1
v_gene: TRBV10-1
len: 15
abundance: -
d_gene: TRBD2

CDR3nt: TGTGCCAGCAGCTTGTCGGGACAGTCTAATGAAAAACTGTTTTTT
CDR3aa: CASSLSGQSNEKLFF
j_gene: TRBJ1-4
v_gene: TRBV5-8
len: 15
abundance: -
d_gene: TRBD1

CDR3nt: TGTGCCAGCAGTTCCAGGGGGCCCGATGGCTACACCTTC
CDR3aa: CASSSRGPDGYTF
j_gene: TRBJ1-2
v_gene: TRBV28
len: 13
abundance: -
d_gene: TRBD1

CDR3nt: TGTGCCAGCAGCGCCGGACAGGAAAATCAGCCCCAGCATTTT
CDR3aa: CASSAGQENQPQHF
j_gene: TRBJ1-5
v_gene: TRBV9
len: 14
abundance: -
d_gene: TRBD1

CDR3nt: TGTGCCAGCAGCTTGCAGATTCCTGACACTGAAGCTTTCTTT
CDR3aa: CASSLQIPDTEAFF
j_gene: TRBJ1-1
v_gene: TRBV5-4
len: 14
abundance: once
d_gene: -

CDR3nt: TGTGCCAGCAGCCAAGATTATAGGGGACTCTATGGCTACACCTTC
CDR3aa: CASSQDYRGLYGYTF
j_gene: TRBJ1-2
v_gene: TRBV3-1/TRBV3-2
len: 15
abundance: few
d_gene: -

CDR3nt: TGTGCCAGCAGCCCGATACAGGGGGCGCTTACTGAAGCTTTCTTT
CDR3aa: CASSPIQGALTEAFF
j_gene: TRBJ1-1
v_gene: TRBV11-2
len: 15
abundance: -
d_gene: TRBD1

CDR3nt: TGTGCCAGCTCACCGATAGGAGGGACTAGCACAGATACGCAGTATTTT
CDR3aa: CASSPIGGTSTDTQYF
j_gene: TRBJ2-3
v_gene: TRBV18
len: 16
abundance: -
d_gene: -

CDR3nt: TGTGCCAGCAGCCAAGAGATTCGCAGGGGATTCTCTGGAAACACCATATATTTT
CDR3aa: CASSQEIRRGFSGNTIYF
j_gene: TRBJ1-3
v_gene: TRBV14
len: 18
abundance: -
d_gene: -

CDR3nt: TGTGCCAGCAGCAGGGGACTAGCGGGAGGGGGGCAGTACTTC
CDR3aa: CASSRGLAGGGQYF
j_gene: TRBJ2-7
v_gene: TRBV2
len: 14
abundance: -
d_gene: TRBD2

CDR3nt: TGTGCCAGTCTGGAAAGCGGGGTAACCGGGGAGCTGTTTTTT
CDR3aa: CASLESGVTGELFF
j_gene: TRBJ2-2
v_gene: TRBV6-5
len: 14
abundance: -
d_gene: TRBD2

CDR3nt: TGTGCCAGCACAACTTCGGTTATATGGACAGGGTTGGACACTGAAGCTTTCTTT
CDR3aa: CASTTSVIWTGLDTEAFF
j_gene: TRBJ1-1
v_gene: TRBV9
len: 18
abundance: -
d_gene: TRBD1

CDR3nt: TGTGCCAGCTCACCACTACAGACAAACACTGAAGCTTTCTTT
CDR3aa: CASSPLQTNTEAFF
j_gene: TRBJ1-1
v_gene: TRBV18
len: 14
abundance: -
d_gene: -

CDR3nt: TGTGCCAGCATCGGCTTGACAGGGGGCACCGGGGAGCTGTTTTTT
CDR3aa: CASIGLTGGTGELFF
j_gene: TRBJ2-2
v_gene: TRBV25-1
len: 15
abundance: once
d_gene: TRBD1

CDR3nt: TGTGCCAGCAGCTGGGACAGGGAGAATTCACCCCTCCACTTT
CDR3aa: CASSWDRENSPLHF
j_gene: TRBJ1-6
v_gene: TRBV5-6
len: 14
abundance: -
d_gene: TRBD1

CDR3nt: TGCGCCAGCAGTCCCGGCCGGACAGACACTGAAGCTTTCTTT
CDR3aa: CASSPGRTDTEAFF
j_gene: TRBJ1-1
v_gene: TRBV5-1
len: 14
abundance: -
d_gene: -

CDR3nt: TGTGCCAGCAGCTTCGACAGGTCCAGCTCCTATAATTCACCCCTCCACTTT
CDR3aa: CASSFDRSSSYNSPLHF
j_gene: TRBJ1-6
v_gene: TRBV5-6
len: 17
abundance: -
d_gene: -

CDR3nt: TGTGCCAGCAGCCCAGGGGGGTCTGGCACTGAAAAACTGTTTTTT
CDR3aa: CASSPGGSGTEKLFF
j_gene: TRBJ1-4
v_gene: TRBV5-4
len: 15
abundance: -
d_gene: TRBD1

CDR3nt: TGCGCCAGCAGCCCAAAAGTTGGGGCGTCCCACGGGTCGAACACTGAAGCTTTCTTT
CDR3aa: CASSPKVGASHGSNTEAFF
j_gene: TRBJ1-1
v_gene: TRBV5-1
len: 19
abundance: -
d_gene: -

CDR3nt: TGTGCCTGGTGGCGCGGAGTGCCTACGGAAAAACTGTTTTTT
CDR3aa: CAWWRGVPTEKLFF
j_gene: TRBJ1-4
v_gene: TRBV30
len: 14
abundance: -
d_gene: -

CDR3nt: TGTGCCAGCAGCTTCTTGGGCCCACCTAATGAAAAACTGTTTTTT
CDR3aa: CASSFLGPPNEKLFF
j_gene: TRBJ1-4
v_gene: TRBV28
len: 15
abundance: -
d_gene: -

CDR3nt: TGTGCCAGCACCTCGCGTCAATTACAGATCTTGAACACTGAAGCTTTCTTT
CDR3aa: CASTSRQLQILNTEAFF
j_gene: TRBJ1-1
v_gene: TRBV5-6
len: 17
abundance: -
d_gene: -

CDR3nt: TGTGCCAGTAGTATAGCTTACGGGACAGGGGTACCTGAGCAGTACTTC
CDR3aa: CASSIAYGTGVPEQYF
j_gene: TRBJ2-7
v_gene: TRBV19
len: 16
abundance: -
d_gene: TRBD1

CDR3nt: TGTGCCAGCAGCTTCCGTGAGAATCAGCCCCAGCATTTT
CDR3aa: CASSFRENQPQHF
j_gene: TRBJ1-5
v_gene: TRBV7-6
len: 13
abundance: -
d_gene: -

CDR3nt: TGTGCCAGCAGCCCGACACCTTACAATGAGCAGTTCTTC
CDR3aa: CASSPTPYNEQFF
j_gene: TRBJ2-1
v_gene: TRBV27
len: 13
abundance: -
d_gene: -

CDR3nt: TGTGCCAGCAGCGCGATGACAGGGGAGGATGAAAAACTGTTTTTT
CDR3aa: CASSAMTGEDEKLFF
j_gene: TRBJ1-4
v_gene: TRBV9
len: 15
abundance: -
d_gene: TRBD1

CDR3nt: TGTGCCAGCACAGGGGTGGGGCGAGAGACCCAGTACTTC
CDR3aa: CASTGVGRETQYF
j_gene: TRBJ2-5
v_gene: TRBV2
len: 13
abundance: -
d_gene: -

CDR3nt: TGTGCCAGCAGCTTGACAGGGTTCAGCTATGGCTACACCTTC
CDR3aa: CASSLTGFSYGYTF
j_gene: TRBJ1-2
v_gene: TRBV7-9
len: 14
abundance: -
d_gene: TRBD1

CDR3nt: TGTGCCAGCAGTGAGGTGGGGGGTTCTGGAAACACCATATATTTT
CDR3aa: CASSEVGGSGNTIYF
j_gene: TRBJ1-3
v_gene: TRBV28
len: 15
abundance: once
d_gene: -

CDR3nt: TGTGCCAGCTCAAGAGGGACAGGGGATGGCTACACCTTC
CDR3aa: CASSRGTGDGYTF
j_gene: TRBJ1-2
v_gene: TRBV18
len: 13
abundance: -
d_gene: TRBD1

CDR3nt: TGTGCCAGCTCACCGTCACAGGCAAACTACGAGCAGTACTTC
CDR3aa: CASSPSQANYEQYF
j_gene: TRBJ2-7
v_gene: TRBV18
len: 14
abundance: -
d_gene: -

CDR3nt: TGTGCCAGCCGCAACGAGGATCAGCCCCAGCATTTT
CDR3aa: CASRNEDQPQHF
j_gene: TRBJ1-5
v_gene: TRBV7-9
len: 12
abundance: -
d_gene: -

CDR3nt: TGCGCCAGCAGCCAAGATGGCGGGATTGTGGGGTCTTTATATGGCTACACCTTC
CDR3aa: CASSQDGGIVGSLYGYTF
j_gene: TRBJ1-2
v_gene: TRBV4-3
len: 18
abundance: -
d_gene: -

CDR3nt: TGTGCCAGCAGCTTAGGCTCGAGCTCCTACAATGAGCAGTTCTTC
CDR3aa: CASSLGSSSYNEQFF
j_gene: TRBJ2-1
v_gene: TRBV7-2
len: 15
abundance: -
d_gene: -

CDR3nt: TGCAGTGCTCAAATGAACACTGAAGCTTTCTTT
CDR3aa: CSAQMNTEAFF
j_gene: TRBJ1-1
v_gene: TRBV20-1
len: 11
abundance: few
d_gene: -

CDR3nt: TGTGCTAGTGGTTTGAGGGGACAGGGGCGAACCGGGGAGCTGTTTTTT
CDR3aa: CASGLRGQGRTGELFF
j_gene: TRBJ2-2
v_gene: TRBV12-5
len: 16
abundance: -
d_gene: TRBD1

CDR3nt: TGTGCCAGCAGCTTGTGGGGGCCAAACACTGAAGCTTTCTTT
CDR3aa: CASSLWGPNTEAFF
j_gene: TRBJ1-1
v_gene: TRBV5-5
len: 14
abundance: -
d_gene: -

CDR3nt: TGTGCCACCAGGGCTGCATGGGGGGCCGGGGAGCTGTTTTTT
CDR3aa: CATRAAWGAGELFF
j_gene: TRBJ2-2
v_gene: TRBV24-1
len: 14
abundance: -
d_gene: -

CDR3nt: TGTGCCAGCAGCGTGGCCGGGACTAGCGGGAGTGATGAGCAGTTCTTC
CDR3aa: CASSVAGTSGSDEQFF
j_gene: TRBJ2-1
v_gene: TRBV9
len: 16
abundance: -
d_gene: TRBD2

CDR3nt: TGTGCCAGTAGGGCAACAGGGGATAACGGCTACACCTTC
CDR3aa: CASRATGDNGYTF
j_gene: TRBJ1-2
v_gene: TRBV19
len: 13
abundance: -
d_gene: TRBD1

CDR3nt: TGTGCCAGCAGCCAAGGGGACAGGGAACGCACAGATACGCAGTATTTT
CDR3aa: CASSQGDRERTDTQYF
j_gene: TRBJ2-3
v_gene: TRBV4-2
len: 16
abundance: -
d_gene: TRBD1

CDR3nt: TGTGCCAGCAGCTATATGGGACAGGGTGCGGAGGGCTACACCTTC
CDR3aa: CASSYMGQGAEGYTF
j_gene: TRBJ1-2
v_gene: TRBV7-2
len: 15
abundance: -
d_gene: TRBD1

CDR3nt: TGTGCCAGCTCACGGGGACAGGAGAACACCGGGGAGCTGTTTTTT
CDR3aa: CASSRGQENTGELFF
j_gene: TRBJ2-2
v_gene: TRBV18
len: 15
abundance: -
d_gene: TRBD1

CDR3nt: TGCGCCAGCAGCGGGACTAGCGGGGGTCAACCCGGGGAGCAGTACTTC
CDR3aa: CASSGTSGGQPGEQYF
j_gene: TRBJ2-7
v_gene: TRBV5-1
len: 16
abundance: -
d_gene: TRBD2

CDR3nt: TGTGCCAGCAGGGCTGGGACAGGGGGCGCGGGGTATGGCTACACCTTC
CDR3aa: CASRAGTGGAGYGYTF
j_gene: TRBJ1-2
v_gene: TRBV27
len: 16
abundance: -
d_gene: TRBD1

CDR3nt: TGTGCCTGGGACAGAACAGAAGGGGTGACGAACACTGAAGCTTTCTTT
CDR3aa: CAWDRTEGVTNTEAFF
j_gene: TRBJ1-1
v_gene: TRBV30
len: 16
abundance: -
d_gene: -

CDR3nt: TGCGCCAGCAGCCAAGAACAAGGGGACACACCAGATACGCAGTATTTT
CDR3aa: CASSQEQGDTPDTQYF
j_gene: TRBJ2-3
v_gene: TRBV4-3
len: 16
abundance: -
d_gene: -

CDR3nt: TGTGCCAGCAGCCCCCTACCAGGGGACAAAAACTATGGCTACACCTTC
CDR3aa: CASSPLPGDKNYGYTF
j_gene: TRBJ1-2
v_gene: TRBV4-2
len: 16
abundance: -
d_gene: -

CDR3nt: TGTGCCAGCTCTCCAGCGGGAGGGCCAACAGATACGCAGTATTTT
CDR3aa: CASSPAGGPTDTQYF
j_gene: TRBJ2-3
v_gene: TRBV18
len: 15
abundance: -
d_gene: TRBD2

CDR3nt: TGTGCCAGCTCACCACCGAACGTAGGGGACATTTTATACGAGCAGTACTTC
CDR3aa: CASSPPNVGDILYEQYF
j_gene: TRBJ2-7
v_gene: TRBV18
len: 17
abundance: -
d_gene: -

CDR3nt: TGTGCCAGCAGCCAAGATCGTGGCAGGGGCTACACCGGGGAGCTGTTTTTT
CDR3aa: CASSQDRGRGYTGELFF
j_gene: TRBJ2-2
v_gene: TRBV3-1/TRBV3-2
len: 17
abundance: -
d_gene: -

CDR3nt: TGTGCCAGCAGCGATCAGCGGAAAGACACAGATACGCAGTATTTT
CDR3aa: CASSDQRKDTDTQYF
j_gene: TRBJ2-3
v_gene: TRBV5-4
len: 15
abundance: -
d_gene: -

CDR3nt: TGTGCCAGCAGCGGGAACGGGACAGGGACCCGTGGGTATGGCTACACCTTC
CDR3aa: CASSGNGTGTRGYGYTF
j_gene: TRBJ1-2
v_gene: TRBV9
len: 17
abundance: -
d_gene: TRBD1